The 24 T cell receptor beta chains in this list originate from one sample, sequenced in a study of blood T cell repertoires in COVID-19. Only in-frame clones appear in the TCRdb table, and some are missing; sequencing was by immunoSEQ multiplex PCR. The data hold under 250,000 clones, with approximately 82% observed a single time. The sequencing input was peripheral blood. The source is a woman in her fifties or sixties with acute or convalescent COVID-19.

The chain has TRBV9 and TRBJ1-1; 9 bases map to TRBD1. J lost 1 base, V lost 6 bases, and 13 bases had no gene match. The CDR3 sequence is 17 residues long. Germline CDR1 SGDLS, CDR2 YYNGEE. The CDR3 nucleotides read TGTGCCAGCACGATAGCCCCGACAGGGGGGGGGAACACTGAAGCTTTCTTT. Amino acids: CASTIAPTGGGNTEAFF.

The rearrangement uses TRBV9 and TRBJ2-7; D possibly corresponds to TRBD2 (6 bases). V gave up 0 bases and J gave up 4 bases, with 11 bases separating them. This CDR3 contains 14 residues. The germline gives CDR1 SGDLS, CDR2 YYNGEE. Written as DNA, the CDR3 is TGTGCCAGCAGCGTAGCTTTCGGAGGGTACGAGCAGTACTTC. It encodes CASSVAFGGYEQYF.

This clone was detected once. The chain is built from TRBV2 and TRBJ1-2; 9 bases are a match to TRBD1. CDR3 length equals 13 residues. Looked up from germline, CDR1 is SNHLY and CDR2 is FYNNEI. J was trimmed by 7 bases and V by 7 bases; bases with no gene match: 7. The CDR3 DNA is TGTGCCAGCAAAAAGGGACAGGGCCCTGGCTACACCTTC. Translating it yields CASKKGQGPGYTF.

The chain employs TRBV11-3 and TRBJ2-2; D ambiguous. The V end was cut by 1 base, the J end by 2 bases, with 2 bases between. The germline CDR1 and CDR2 sequences are SGHNT and YENEEA. This CDR3 region has 13 residues. CDR3 region: CASSLVNTGELFF. The CDR3 bases are TGTGCCAGCAGCTTAGTAAACACCGGGGAGCTGTTTTTT.

This clone was recorded a few times. The chain carries TRBV3-1 (or the pseudogene TRBV3-2) and TRBJ2-7, with TRBD2 identical over 7 bases. Germline V lookup: CDR1 LGHDT, CDR2 YNNKEL (reference sequence). The V and J ends lost 3 bases and 2 bases, in that order; junction bases with no gene match: 4. The CDR3 is 14 amino acids. The CDR3, as DNA: TGTGCCAGCAGCCATGCGGGAGCCCCCTACGAGCAGTACTTC. This encodes CASSHAGAPYEQYF.

The V and J genes are TRBV10-2 and TRBJ2-1; 9 bases match TRBD1. This CDR3 has 14 residues. CDR1 is WSHSY and CDR2 is SAAADI in the germline V gene. After removal of 9 bases from V and 6 bases from J, the junction contained 9 bases not matched to a gene. For the CDR3, the DNA is TGCGCCAGTTACTACGGACAGGGGAGCAATGAGCAGTTCTTC. Translation gives CASYYGQGSNEQFF.

The chain uses TRBV27 and TRBJ2-4, with a weak D call TRBD1 (6 bases). Trimming pared 6 bases from V and 0 bases from J, leaving 15 bases between. Germline loops: CDR1 MNHEY, CDR2 SMNVEV (reference sequence). The CDR3 spans 16 residues. CDR3 DNA: TGTGCCAGCAGCCCGCCCTGGGGGCTAGCCAAAAACATTCAGTACTTC. Protein product: CASSPPWGLAKNIQYF.

The CDR3 nucleotides read TGCGCCAGCAGCTTGTTCGGGGGACCCTCAGCAGGGGCCAACGTCCTGACTTTC. This sequence encodes CASSLFGGPSAGANVLTF. J is TRBJ2-6 and V is TRBV5-1; D perhaps matches TRBD2 (6 bases). Germline CDR1 SGHRS, CDR2 YFSETQ. V was trimmed by 1 base and J by 4 bases, leaving 18 bases between them. The CDR3 has 18 amino acids.

The chain carries TRBV6-4 and TRBJ2-1; TRBD1 agrees at 9 bases. The length of the CDR3 is 15 residues. Germline CDR1 reads MRHNA; CDR2 reads SNTAGT. The J segment lost 2 bases and the V segment lost 3 bases, leaving 2 bases of the junction unmatched. The CDR3: CASSDRTGAYNEQFF. For the CDR3, the DNA is TGTGCCAGCAGTGATAGGACAGGGGCCTACAATGAGCAGTTCTTC.

The chain has TRBV10-1 and TRBJ2-7, with 8 bases that match TRBD2. V lost 0 bases to trimming and J lost 2 bases; unmatched junction nucleotides: 3. This CDR3 has 15 amino acids. Germline values: CDR1 WNHNN, CDR2 SYGVQD (reference sequence). In DNA, the CDR3 is TGCGCCAGCAGTGAGTCAGTAGCGGGGACCTACGAGCAGTACTTC. Protein: CASSESVAGTYEQYF.

The chain recombines TRBV19 with TRBJ1-5; 7 positions agree with TRBD1. Germline assignment: CDR1 LNHDA and CDR2 SQIVND (reference sequence). The CDR3 loop spans 15 amino acids. After removal of 1 base from V and 4 bases from J, the junction contained 4 bases not matched to a gene. Here the CDR3 DNA reads TGTGCCAGTAGTATAGCGACAGGGACTAATCAGCCCCAGCATTTT. This codes for CASSIATGTNQPQHF.

V gene TRBV11-3 combines with J gene TRBJ2-5, with 8 bases fitting TRBD1. In germline, CDR1 is SGHNT, CDR2 YENEEA. CDR3 length: 14 residues. V shed 1 base, J shed 3 bases, and the junction held 1 base outside the gene matches. The CDR3 DNA is TGTGCCAGCAGCTTAGGACAGGGGAAAGAGACCCAGTACTTC. It translates to CASSLGQGKETQYF.

V usage is TRBV16 and J usage is TRBJ1-1; tentative D call: TRBD1 (5 bases). The CDR3 runs to 15 residues. The germline V and J ends were trimmed by 4 bases and 3 bases, with 15 bases remaining between them. Germline values: CDR1 KGHSY, CDR2 FQNENV. The CDR3 DNA sequence: TGTGCCAGCAGCCCGGGGGTAGGGTATGACACTGAAGCTTTCTTT. Its protein is CASSPGVGYDTEAFF.

This clone showed up just once. The gene calls are TRBV10-2 and TRBJ2-7, with D possibly being TRBD2 (6 bases). The germline V gene has CDR1 WSHSY and CDR2 SAAADI. The V gene lost 2 bases and the J gene lost 0 bases, with 17 bases spanning the gap. This CDR3 has 17 amino acids. The CDR3 sequence: CASSEPYYSGSSYEQYF. The CDR3 DNA sequence: TGCGCCAGCAGTGAGCCCTATTATAGCGGCAGCTCCTACGAGCAGTACTTC.

CDR3 in amino acids: CASSQDGTSGPSYEQYF. The CDR3 DNA follows: TGCGCCAGCAGCCAAGATGGGACTAGCGGCCCCTCCTACGAGCAGTACTTC. This chain links TRBV4-1 with TRBJ2-7, with 11 bases identical to TRBD2. This CDR3 comprises 17 residues. Germline V gives CDR1 MGHRA, CDR2 YSYEKL. J lost 0 bases, V lost 0 bases, and 4 bases had no gene match.

The rearrangement links TRBV11-2 to TRBJ2-7, with TRBD2 identical over 9 bases. V lost 4 bases to trimming and J lost 6 bases; unmatched junction nucleotides: 16. The germline CDR1 and CDR2 sequences are SGHAT and FQNNGV. This CDR3 has 17 amino acids. The CDR3 sequence: CASSSLRPGTSFGEQYF. In DNA form, the CDR3 reads TGTGCCAGCAGCTCTCTTCGTCCGGGGACTAGCTTCGGCGAGCAGTACTTC.

This chain connects TRBV6-5 to TRBJ2-1, with TRBD1 matching 7 bases. The CDR3 length is 14 residues. With 6 bases clipped from V and 4 bases from J, the junction kept 6 bases outside the gene matches. Germline CDR1 and CDR2: MNHEY and SVGAGI. CDR3 sequence (DNA): TGTGCCAGCAGAACGATGGACAGGTACAATGAGCAGTTCTTC. Encoded protein: CASRTMDRYNEQFF.

The rearrangement links TRBV6-5 to TRBJ2-3, with 10 positions matching TRBD2. The junction had 10 bases not matched to a gene; V was cut back by 6 bases and J by 10 bases. In germline, CDR1 is MNHEY, CDR2 SVGAGI. CDR3 length equals 14 residues. In DNA, the CDR3 is TGTGCCAGCAGGGTCGGACTAGCGGTCACGGCGCAGTATTTT. It yields the protein CASRVGLAVTAQYF.

The rearrangement uses TRBV27 and TRBJ1-1; D perhaps matches TRBD1 (6 bases). Per germline, CDR1 MNHEY and CDR2 SMNVEV (reference sequence). The CDR3 sequence is 14 residues long. Trimming shortened V by 6 bases and J by 7 bases, and 18 bases separated the two germline ends. The CDR3 DNA reads TGTGCCAGCAGCCCCCGGGGGGGGCGGAATGAAGCTTTCTTT. Its protein product is CASSPRGGRNEAFF.

This clone has just one count. V is TRBV29-1 and J is TRBJ1-1; D remains unclear. CDR3 length: 14 amino acids. Trimming stripped 7 bases from V and 0 bases from J, with 15 bases between. Looked up from germline, CDR1 is SQVTM and CDR2 is ANQGSEA. The CDR3 nucleotides read TGCAGCGCCAAACCAGGCCACATGAACACTGAAGCTTTCTTT. Its translation is CSAKPGHMNTEAFF.

The V call is TRBV9, the J call TRBJ2-5; TRBD2 aligns across 12 bases. The J segment lost 4 bases and the V segment lost 4 bases, leaving 2 bases of the junction unmatched. Per germline, CDR1 SGDLS and CDR2 YYNGEE. This CDR3 region has 14 residues. This chain's CDR3 is CASSLGLAGETQYF. The CDR3 bases are TGTGCCAGCAGCCTGGGACTAGCGGGAGAGACCCAGTACTTC.

The chain combines TRBV3-1 (or the pseudogene TRBV3-2) with TRBJ1-1; 9 nucleotides agree with TRBD1. Unmatched junction bases numbered 6, after V lost 4 bases and J lost 3 bases. The CDR3 has 15 amino acids. Germline assignment: CDR1 LGHDT and CDR2 YNNKEL (reference sequence). The CDR3 loop reads CASSRKRQGDTEAFF. The DNA for the CDR3 is TGTGCCAGCAGCCGAAAACGACAGGGGGACACTGAAGCTTTCTTT.

This clone was counted once. The chain has TRBV5-1 and TRBJ2-3, with a weak D call TRBD2 (6 bases). This CDR3 is 17 amino acids long. Deletions cut 2 bases from V and 0 bases from J, with 16 bases between. Germline assignment: CDR1 SGHRS and CDR2 YFSETQ. This CDR3 is CASSFGLLYASTDTQYF. The DNA of the CDR3 is TGCGCCAGCAGCTTTGGACTATTATACGCTAGCACAGATACGCAGTATTTT.

The rearrangement uses TRBV19 and TRBJ2-1; TRBD2 agrees at 12 bases. The CDR3 has 17 residues. Germline V gives CDR1 LNHDA, CDR2 SQIVND (reference sequence). V shed 5 bases, J shed 3 bases, and the junction held 8 bases outside the gene matches. The CDR3: CASSPRTSGASYNEQFF. CDR3 bases: TGTGCCAGTAGTCCTCGGACTAGCGGGGCAAGCTACAATGAGCAGTTCTTC.